Listed here are 9 T cell receptor beta chains from one sample, sequenced in a study of post-analysis software for immune sequencing data. Study-wide points: Patients had higher frequencies than controls of roughly five TRBV segments, including TRBV5-6, TRBV5-1 and TRBV20-1.

Antigen specificity for these receptors is unknown. The library was made from cDNA and included unique molecular identifiers. One entry per CDR3 protein results from TCRdb running MiXCR on the PCR reads. The top ten hold roughly 5% of the sample, which has approximately 730,000 distinct CDR3 sequences, 46% seen once. Sequencing was done on a sample of blood. These receptor sequences come from a girl aged 10-17 years with multiple sclerosis.

The CDR3 coding sequence is TGCAGTGTCACAACGGCCCTCGGGGAGCCCCAGCATTTT. Encoded protein: CSVTTALGEPQHF. V and J are TRBV20-1 and TRBJ1-5; D gene uncertain. The germline CDR1 and CDR2 sequences are DFQATT and SNEGSKA (reference sequence). V was cut by 7 bases and J by 8 bases, with 18 bases left in between. This CDR3 comprises 13 residues.

The gene calls are TRBV10-3 and TRBJ2-7; 10 nucleotides agree with TRBD1. Unmatched junction bases numbered 9, after V lost 6 bases and J lost 1 base. The CDR3 totals 16 residues. CDR1 is ENHRY, CDR2 SYGVKD, per germline. The CDR3 region is CAIRTDGQGGSYEQYF. CDR3 sequence (DNA): TGTGCCATCAGGACTGATGGACAGGGGGGATCCTACGAGCAGTACTTC.

The genes are TRBV29-1 and TRBJ2-1; TRBD2 agrees at 8 bases. Germline CDR1 SQVTM, CDR2 ANQGSEA. The CDR3 sequence is 16 residues long. Trimming took 3 bases from V and 0 from J; bases not matched to a gene: 7. The CDR3 is CSVDNPSGLSYNEQFF. The CDR3 region has the DNA TGCAGCGTTGATAATCCTAGCGGGCTCTCCTACAATGAGCAGTTCTTC.

This clonotype was recorded once. Here the CDR3 DNA reads TGTGCCAGCAGCAACCGGGACTTTGACAATGAGCAGTTCTTC. This sequence encodes CASSNRDFDNEQFF. This chain joins TRBV7-9 and TRBJ2-1, with a possible D match to TRBD2 (6 bases). The CDR3 covers 14 residues. Trimming stripped 5 bases from V and 5 bases from J, with 13 bases between. CDR1 is SEHNR and CDR2 is FQNEAQ in the germline V gene (reference sequence).

The chain has TRBV12-3 or TRBV12-4 and TRBJ1-1; D gene unclear. The CDR3 is 12 amino acids. V was cut by 3 bases and J by 5 bases, with 7 bases left in between. CDR3 sequence reads: CASSLGKTEAFF. The CDR3 nucleotides are TGTGCCAGCAGTTTGGGTAAGACTGAAGCTTTCTTT.

This clonotype showed up just a few times. CDR3 DNA sequence: TGTGCCAGCAGTATGTCTAGCGGGAGGAGGAATACGCAGTATTTT. This sequence encodes CASSMSSGRRNTQYF. V is TRBV27 and J is TRBJ2-3; TRBD2 matches 11 bases. Germline assignment: CDR1 MNHEY and CDR2 SMNVEV (reference sequence). Losses at the gene ends were 5 bases for V and 7 bases for J; bases not matched to a gene: 8. This CDR3 region has 15 residues.

The chain couples TRBV9 to TRBJ2-3; D is unclear. This CDR3 contains 14 residues. Trimming shortened V by 0 bases and J by 2 bases, and 7 bases separated the two germline ends. Looked up from germline, CDR1 is SGDLS and CDR2 is YYNGEE. The CDR3 here is CASSVARNTDTQYF. The DNA for the CDR3 is TGTGCCAGCAGCGTAGCACGGAACACAGATACGCAGTATTTT.

This clonotype was counted only a few times. The V call is TRBV6-5, the J call TRBJ1-5; 10 bases fit TRBD1. Germline loops: CDR1 MNHEY, CDR2 SVGAGI. CDR3 size: 14 residues. Trimming at V came to 5 bases and at J to 6 bases, leaving 4 bases not matched to a gene. DNA for the CDR3: TGTGCCAGCAGTCCCGACAGGGGGCCTCAGCCCCAGCATTTT. Translated: CASSPDRGPQPQHF.

The gene calls are TRBV27 and TRBJ2-7; D tentatively fits TRBD1 or TRBD2 (5 bases each). CDR1 and CDR2 (germline): MNHEY, SMNVEV (reference sequence). The length of the CDR3 is 14 residues. Trimming stripped 3 bases from V and 2 bases from J, with 11 bases between. The CDR3 loop is CASSFIGTTYEQYF. DNA of the CDR3: TGTGCCAGCAGTTTCATCGGGACCACCTACGAGCAGTACTTC.